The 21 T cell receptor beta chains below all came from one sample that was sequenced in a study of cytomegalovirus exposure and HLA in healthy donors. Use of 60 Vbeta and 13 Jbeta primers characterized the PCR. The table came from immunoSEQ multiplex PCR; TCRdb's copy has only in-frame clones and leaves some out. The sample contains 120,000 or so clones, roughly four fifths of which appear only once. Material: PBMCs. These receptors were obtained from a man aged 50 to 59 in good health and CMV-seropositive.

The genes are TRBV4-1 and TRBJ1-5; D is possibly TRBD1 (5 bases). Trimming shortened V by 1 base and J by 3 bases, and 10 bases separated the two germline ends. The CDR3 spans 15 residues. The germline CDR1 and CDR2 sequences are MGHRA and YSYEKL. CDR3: CASSQAGWNNQPQHF. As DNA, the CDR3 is TGCGCCAGCAGCCAAGCAGGGTGGAACAATCAGCCCCAGCATTTT.

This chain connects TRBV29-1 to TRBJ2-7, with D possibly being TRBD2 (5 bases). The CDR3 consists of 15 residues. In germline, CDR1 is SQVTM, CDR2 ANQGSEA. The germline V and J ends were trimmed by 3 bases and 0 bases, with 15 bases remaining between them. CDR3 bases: TGCAGCGTTGACTTAGGGAGCCGAAGCTCCTACGAGCAGTACTTC. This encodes CSVDLGSRSSYEQYF.

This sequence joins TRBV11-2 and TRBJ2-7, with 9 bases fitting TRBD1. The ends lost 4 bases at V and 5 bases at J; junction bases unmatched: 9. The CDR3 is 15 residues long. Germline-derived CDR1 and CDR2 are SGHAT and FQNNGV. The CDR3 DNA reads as TGTGCCAGCAGCTCCCTCCGGGACAGGGCCAACGAGCAGTACTTC. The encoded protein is CASSSLRDRANEQYF.

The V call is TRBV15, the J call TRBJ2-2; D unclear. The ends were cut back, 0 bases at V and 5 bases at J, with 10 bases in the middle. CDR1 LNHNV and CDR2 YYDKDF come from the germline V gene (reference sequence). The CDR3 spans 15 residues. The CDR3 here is CATSREASQTGELFF. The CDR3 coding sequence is TGTGCCACCAGCAGAGAGGCCAGTCAAACCGGGGAGCTGTTTTTT.

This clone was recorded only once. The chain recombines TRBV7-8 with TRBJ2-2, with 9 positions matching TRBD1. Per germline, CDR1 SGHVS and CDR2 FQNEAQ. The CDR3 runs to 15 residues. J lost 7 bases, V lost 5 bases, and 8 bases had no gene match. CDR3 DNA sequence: TGTGCCAGCAGCCTCCGGACAGGGGCGGTCGGGGAGCTGTTTTTT. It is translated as CASSLRTGAVGELFF. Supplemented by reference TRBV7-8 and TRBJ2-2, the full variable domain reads GAGVSQSPRYKVAKRGQDVALRCDPISGHVSLFWYQQALGQGPEFLTYFQNEAQLDKSGLPSDRFFAERPEGSVSTLKIQRTQQEDSAVYLCASSLRTGAVGELFFGEGSRLTVL.

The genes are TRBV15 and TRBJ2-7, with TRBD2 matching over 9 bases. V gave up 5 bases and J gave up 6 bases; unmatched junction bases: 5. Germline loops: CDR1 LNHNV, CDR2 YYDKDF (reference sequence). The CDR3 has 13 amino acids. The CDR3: CATSLRTSAEQYF. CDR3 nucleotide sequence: TGTGCCACCAGCTTAAGGACTAGCGCCGAGCAGTACTTC. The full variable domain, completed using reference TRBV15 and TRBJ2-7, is DAMVIQNPRYQVTQFGKPVTLSCSQTLNHNVMYWYQQKSSQAPKLLFHYYDKDFNNEADTPDNFQSRRPNTSFCFLDIRSPGLGDTAMYLCATSLRTSAEQYFGPGTRLTVT.

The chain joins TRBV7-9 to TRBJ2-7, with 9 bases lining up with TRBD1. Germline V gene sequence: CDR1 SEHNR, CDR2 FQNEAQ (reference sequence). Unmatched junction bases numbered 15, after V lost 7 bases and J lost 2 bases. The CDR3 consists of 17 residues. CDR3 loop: CASTKAPGQGTAYEQYF. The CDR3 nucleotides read TGTGCCAGCACAAAGGCCCCGGGACAGGGTACGGCCTACGAGCAGTACTTC.

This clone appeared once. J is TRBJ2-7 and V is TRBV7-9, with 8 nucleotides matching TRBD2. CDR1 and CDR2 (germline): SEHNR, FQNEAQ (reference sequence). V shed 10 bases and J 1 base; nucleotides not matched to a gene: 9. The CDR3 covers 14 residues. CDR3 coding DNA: TGTGCCACCCCTCCGGGGGGGGAATCCTACGAGCAGTACTTC. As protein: CATPPGGESYEQYF.

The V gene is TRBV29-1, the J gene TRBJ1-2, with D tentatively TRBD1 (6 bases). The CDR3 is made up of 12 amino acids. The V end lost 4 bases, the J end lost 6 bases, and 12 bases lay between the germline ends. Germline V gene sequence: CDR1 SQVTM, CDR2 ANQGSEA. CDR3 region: CSVVQGGDGYTF. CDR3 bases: TGCAGCGTTGTACAGGGTGGCGATGGCTACACCTTC. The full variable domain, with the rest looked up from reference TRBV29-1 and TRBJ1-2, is SAVISQKPSRDICQRGTSLTIQCQVDSQVTMMFWYRQQPGQSLTLIATANQGSEATYESGFVIDKFPISRPNLTFSTLTVSNMSPEDSSIYLCSVVQGGDGYTFGSGTRLTVV.

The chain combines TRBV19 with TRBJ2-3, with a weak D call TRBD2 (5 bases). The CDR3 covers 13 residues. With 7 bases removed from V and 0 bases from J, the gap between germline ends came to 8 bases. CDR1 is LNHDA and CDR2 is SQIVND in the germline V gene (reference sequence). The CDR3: CASIAPSTDTQYF. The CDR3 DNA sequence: TGTGCCAGTATAGCGCCTAGCACAGATACGCAGTATTTT.

Here the CDR3 DNA reads TGTGCCAGCAGCTCAGGAGGTGGGGGGGGACGGCAATACGAGCAGTACTTC. Translating gives CASSSGGGGGRQYEQYF. This chain uses TRBV9 with TRBJ2-7; 7 bases are shared with TRBD2. Looked up from germline, CDR1 is SGDLS and CDR2 is YYNGEE. The CDR3 extends over 17 amino acids. V lost 4 bases, J lost 4 bases, and 17 bases stayed unmatched.

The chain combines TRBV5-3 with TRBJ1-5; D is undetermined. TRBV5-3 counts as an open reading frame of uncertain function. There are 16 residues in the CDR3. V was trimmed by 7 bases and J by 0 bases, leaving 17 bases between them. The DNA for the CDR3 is TGTGCCAGACGGTCCGAACCAGGCTATAGCAATCAGCCCCAGCATTTT. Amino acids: CARRSEPGYSNQPQHF.

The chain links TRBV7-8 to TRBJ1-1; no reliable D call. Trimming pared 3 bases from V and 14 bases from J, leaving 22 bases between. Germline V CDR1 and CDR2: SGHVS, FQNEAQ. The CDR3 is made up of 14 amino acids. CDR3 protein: CASSLLDINGLRFF. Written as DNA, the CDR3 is TGTGCCAGCAGCTTGCTCGATATCAATGGGTTGCGGTTCTTT.

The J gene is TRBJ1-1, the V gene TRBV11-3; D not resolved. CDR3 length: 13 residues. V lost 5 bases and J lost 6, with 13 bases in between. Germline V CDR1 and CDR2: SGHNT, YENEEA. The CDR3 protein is CASSQGGLAEAFF. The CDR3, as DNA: TGTGCCAGCAGCCAAGGAGGGTTAGCTGAAGCTTTCTTT.

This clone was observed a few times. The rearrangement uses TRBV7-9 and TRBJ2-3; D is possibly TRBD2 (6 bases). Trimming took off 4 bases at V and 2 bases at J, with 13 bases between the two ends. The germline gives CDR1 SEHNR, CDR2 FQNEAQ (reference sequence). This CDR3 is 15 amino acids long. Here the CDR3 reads CASSSRLEATDTQYF. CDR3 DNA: TGTGCCAGCAGCTCCAGACTAGAGGCCACAGATACGCAGTATTTT. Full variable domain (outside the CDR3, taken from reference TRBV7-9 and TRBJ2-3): DTGVSQNPRHKITKRGQNVTFRCDPISEHNRLYWYRQTLGQGPEFLTYFQNEAQLEKSRLLSDRFSAERPKGSFSTLEIQRTEQGDSAMYLCASSSRLEATDTQYFGPGTRLTVL.

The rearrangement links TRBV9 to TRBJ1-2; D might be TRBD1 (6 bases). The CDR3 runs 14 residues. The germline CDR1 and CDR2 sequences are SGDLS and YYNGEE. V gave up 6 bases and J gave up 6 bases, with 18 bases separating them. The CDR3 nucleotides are TGTGCCAGCACCTCCCTCGGGGGGGCGAATGGCTACACCTTC. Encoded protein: CASTSLGGANGYTF.

CDR3: CASSVESAGNTEAFF. CDR3 in DNA: TGTGCCAGCAGCGTAGAATCTGCAGGGAACACTGAAGCTTTCTTT. The chain has TRBV9 and TRBJ1-1; D gene unclear. V was shortened by 0 bases and J by 1 base, with 10 bases between the two germline ends. Germline CDR1 and CDR2: SGDLS and YYNGEE. The CDR3 covers 15 residues. The full variable domain, its missing parts supplied by reference TRBV9 and TRBJ1-1, is DSGVTQTPKHLITATGQRVTLRCSPRSGDLSVYWYQQSLDQGLQFLIQYYNGEERAKGNILERFSAQQFPDLHSELNLSSLELGDSALYFCASSVESAGNTEAFFGQGTRLTVV.

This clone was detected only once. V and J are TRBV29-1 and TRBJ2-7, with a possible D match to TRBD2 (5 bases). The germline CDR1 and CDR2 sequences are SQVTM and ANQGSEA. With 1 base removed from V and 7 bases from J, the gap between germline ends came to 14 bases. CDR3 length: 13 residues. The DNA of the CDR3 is TGCAGCGTTGAAGGGTTGAGTACGGGGGAGCAGTACTTC. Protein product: CSVEGLSTGEQYF.

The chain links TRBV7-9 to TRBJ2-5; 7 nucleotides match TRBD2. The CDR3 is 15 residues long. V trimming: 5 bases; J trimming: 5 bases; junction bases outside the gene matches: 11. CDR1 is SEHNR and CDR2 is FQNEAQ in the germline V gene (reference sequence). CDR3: CASSPRGGSGETQYF. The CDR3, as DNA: TGTGCCAGCAGCCCCCGGGGAGGGAGTGGGGAGACCCAGTACTTC.

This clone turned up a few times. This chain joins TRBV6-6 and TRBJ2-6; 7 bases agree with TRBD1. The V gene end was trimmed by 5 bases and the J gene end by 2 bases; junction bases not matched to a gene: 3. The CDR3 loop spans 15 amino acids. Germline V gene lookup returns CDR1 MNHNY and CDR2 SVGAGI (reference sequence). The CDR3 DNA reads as TGTGCCAGCAGTCCCCAGGGGGCTGGGGCCAACGTCCTGACTTTC. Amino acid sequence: CASSPQGAGANVLTF.

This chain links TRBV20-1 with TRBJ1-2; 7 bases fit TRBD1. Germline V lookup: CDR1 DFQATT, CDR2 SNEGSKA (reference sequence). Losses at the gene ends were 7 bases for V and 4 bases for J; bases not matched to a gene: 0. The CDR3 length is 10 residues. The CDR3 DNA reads TGCAGTGGGGACAGCTATGGCTACACCTTC. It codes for CSGDSYGYTF.